The 3 T cell receptor beta chains listed next were all sequenced from one sample in a study of CD8 T cells in Susac syndrome. A quantity of about 0.45 to 1 ug RNA underwent reverse transcription using random hexamers. TCRdb processed the immunoSEQ multiplex PCR reads anew with MiXCR; each CDR3 protein has one entry. This sample has a few hundred thousand distinct CDR3 sequences, with 75% to 90% found just once. What was sequenced was CD8+ T cells from PBMCs. The receptors stem from a human donor with multiple sclerosis.

This sequence joins TRBV7-9 and TRBJ2-5; 13 nucleotides align to TRBD2. The CDR3 consists of 16 residues. J gave up 5 bases and V 5 bases, and 8 bases lay outside the gene matches. The germline CDR1 and CDR2 sequences are SEHNR and FQNEAQ (reference sequence). The CDR3 sequence is CASSPWTSGGRETQYF. The CDR3 bases are TGTGCCAGCAGCCCCTGGACTAGCGGGGGTCGGGAGACCCAGTACTTC.

In its sample, this clonotype was seen a few times. The chain combines TRBV3-1 with TRBJ2-6; D unclear. V was cut by 4 bases and J by 2 bases, with 9 bases left in between. In germline, CDR1 is LGHDT, CDR2 YNNKEL (reference sequence). The CDR3 length is 15 residues. The CDR3 bases are TGTGCCAGCAGCCCAGAGGTACCTGGGGCCAACGTCCTGACTTTC. Translation gives CASSPEVPGANVLTF.

The chain carries TRBV5-6 and TRBJ1-3, with no clear D. V shed 6 bases and J shed 0 bases, with 13 bases lying between them. Germline CDR1 SGHDT, CDR2 YYEEEE. The CDR3 is made up of 15 amino acids. CDR3 region: CASTRTRDSGNTIYF. The DNA for the CDR3 is TGTGCCAGCACCCGGACCCGGGACTCTGGAAACACCATATATTTT.